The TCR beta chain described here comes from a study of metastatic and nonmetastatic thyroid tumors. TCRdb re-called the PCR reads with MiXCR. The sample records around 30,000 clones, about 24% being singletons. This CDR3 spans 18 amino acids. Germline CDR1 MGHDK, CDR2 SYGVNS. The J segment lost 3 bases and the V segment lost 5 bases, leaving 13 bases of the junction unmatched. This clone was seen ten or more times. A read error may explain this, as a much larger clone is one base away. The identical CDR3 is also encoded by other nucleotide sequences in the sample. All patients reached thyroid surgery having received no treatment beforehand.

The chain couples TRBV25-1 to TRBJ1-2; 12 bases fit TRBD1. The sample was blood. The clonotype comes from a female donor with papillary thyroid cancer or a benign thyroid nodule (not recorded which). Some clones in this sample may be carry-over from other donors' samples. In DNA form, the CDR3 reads TGTGCCAGCAGTCACTTCCGGGACAGGGGGCGCGGTGACTATGGCTACACCTTC. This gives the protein CASSHFRDRGRGDYGYTF.